The 9 T cell receptor beta chains below were found in one sample sequenced in a study of T cell responses to AZD1222 COVID-19 vaccine. This table comes from immunoSEQ multiplex PCR, and its TCRdb copy is limited to in-frame clones, with some not included. The sample shows some 100,000 clones, 88% of them seen only once. The sequencing here drew on peripheral blood, taken on day 0 of AZD1222 vaccination. The receptor source for this set is an adult in good health.

The CDR3 sequence: CASSLMRGGPWPQHF. DNA of the CDR3: TGTGCCAGCAGTCTAATGAGAGGGGGCCCTTGGCCCCAGCATTTT. The chain links TRBV6-2 or TRBV6-3 to TRBJ1-5; 7 nucleotides agree with TRBD1. CDR1 MNHEY and CDR2 SVGEGT come from the germline V gene. J gave up 9 bases and V 5 bases, and 13 bases lay outside the gene matches. The CDR3 totals 15 residues.

Within the sample, this clone is medium-sized. The same CDR3 can be traced to other DNA sequences in this sample. The rearrangement uses TRBV6-2 or TRBV6-3 and TRBJ1-1; D is unclear. V was clipped by 2 bases and J by 1 base, with 5 bases between them. Germline lookup yields CDR1 MNHEY and CDR2 SVGEGT. This CDR3 comprises 13 residues. The CDR3 region has the DNA TGTGCCAGCAGTTACAAGGAGAACACTGAAGCTTTCTTT. Translation: CASSYKENTEAFF.

This chain joins TRBV19 and TRBJ1-2, with D possibly matching TRBD1 (6 bases). V was cut by 2 bases and J by 7 bases, with 17 bases left in between. CDR1 and CDR2 (germline): LNHDA, SQIVND (reference sequence). The CDR3 contains 15 residues. CDR3 sequence reads: CASSITAGAVSGYTF. The CDR3 coding sequence is TGTGCCAGTAGTATAACGGCAGGGGCTGTAAGTGGCTACACCTTC. The full variable domain, in which reference TRBV19 and TRBJ1-2 provide the parts outside the CDR3, is DGGITQSPKYLFRKEGQNVTLSCEQNLNHDAMYWYRQDPGQGLRLIYYSQIVNDFQKGDIAEGYSVSREKKESFPLTVTSAQKNPTAFYLCASSITAGAVSGYTFGSGTRLTVV.

The chain has TRBV7-2 and TRBJ2-5; D is unclear. Germline CDR1 SGHTA, CDR2 FQGNSA. CDR3 length: 13 amino acids. Trimming left V 5 bases short and J 2 bases short, with 9 bases between. As DNA, the CDR3 is TGTGCCAGCAGCCCCCGGGTACAAGAGACCCAGTACTTC. Translating it yields CASSPRVQETQYF.

The genes are TRBV6-6 and TRBJ2-1; 9 nucleotides align to TRBD1. This CDR3 is built from 15 residues. V shed 6 bases, J shed 7 bases, and the junction held 10 bases outside the gene matches. Germline CDR1 is MNHNY and CDR2 is SVGAGI (reference sequence). Here the CDR3 reads CASSPGQGKGNEQFF. Written as DNA, the CDR3 is TGTGCCAGCAGCCCCGGACAGGGGAAGGGGAATGAGCAGTTCTTC.

The CDR3 sequence is CASSASRDTATNEKLFF. The CDR3 bases are TGTGCCAGCAGCGCCTCCAGGGACACGGCAACTAATGAAAAACTGTTTTTT. The chain employs TRBV11-3 and TRBJ1-4; possibly TRBD1 for D (6 bases). This CDR3 comprises 17 residues. V lost 5 bases and J lost 0, with 16 bases in between. Per germline, CDR1 SGHNT and CDR2 YENEEA.

The genes are TRBV4-1 and TRBJ1-2, with TRBD1 identical over 10 bases. Germline assignment: CDR1 MGHRA and CDR2 YSYEKL. V lost 3 bases, J lost 3 bases, and 7 bases stayed unmatched. This CDR3 spans 16 amino acids. CDR3 sequence (DNA): TGCGCCAGCAGCCAGAATCGACAGGGGGCCGACTATGGCTACACCTTC. Protein sequence: CASSQNRQGADYGYTF.

The rearrangement uses TRBV11-3 and TRBJ2-7; D perhaps matches TRBD2 (5 bases). V lost 1 base to trimming and J lost 0 bases, with 7 bases between them. CDR3 size: 14 residues. Germline loops: CDR1 SGHNT, CDR2 YENEEA. Here the CDR3 reads CASSLGGSSYEQYF. The CDR3 bases are TGTGCCAGCAGCTTAGGTGGGAGCTCCTACGAGCAGTACTTC.

The chain recombines TRBV7-9 with TRBJ1-1; no firm D call. The CDR3 has 12 amino acids. Looked up from germline, CDR1 is SEHNR and CDR2 is FQNEAQ (reference sequence). Trimming took off 1 base at V and 4 bases at J, with 4 bases between the two ends. CDR3 DNA: TGTGCCAGCAGCTTAGGGGTCACTGAAGCTTTCTTT. This sequence encodes CASSLGVTEAFF. Filled out from reference TRBV7-9 and TRBJ1-1, the complete variable domain reads DTGVSQNPRHKITKRGQNVTFRCDPISEHNRLYWYRQTLGQGPEFLTYFQNEAQLEKSRLLSDRFSAERPKGSFSTLEIQRTEQGDSAMYLCASSLGVTEAFFGQGTRLTVV.